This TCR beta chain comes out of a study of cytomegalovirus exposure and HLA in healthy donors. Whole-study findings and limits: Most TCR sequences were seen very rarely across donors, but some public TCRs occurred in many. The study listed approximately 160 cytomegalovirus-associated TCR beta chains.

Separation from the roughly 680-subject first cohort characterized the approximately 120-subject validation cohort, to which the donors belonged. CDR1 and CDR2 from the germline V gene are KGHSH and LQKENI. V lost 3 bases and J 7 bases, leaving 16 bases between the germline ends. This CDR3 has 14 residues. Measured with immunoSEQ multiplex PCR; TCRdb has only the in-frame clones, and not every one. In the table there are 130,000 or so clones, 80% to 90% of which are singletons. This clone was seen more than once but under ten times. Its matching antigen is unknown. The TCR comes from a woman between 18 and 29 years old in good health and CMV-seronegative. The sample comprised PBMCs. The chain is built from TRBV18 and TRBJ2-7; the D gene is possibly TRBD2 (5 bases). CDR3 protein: CASSPQSSLREQYF. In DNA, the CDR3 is TGTGCCAGCTCACCCCAGTCTAGCTTGAGGGAGCAGTACTTC.